This T cell receptor (beta chain) was profiled in a study of blood T cell repertoires in COVID-19. The overall study: Sources were T cells, B-cell-depleted T cells, or PBMCs; the material itself was cDNA or gDNA.

Generated by immunoSEQ multiplex PCR, the TCRdb table keeps only in-frame clones and is missing some. The sample consists of some 240,000 clones, 70% to 85% of them appearing once. The sequence was obtained from a woman in her 40s who had recovered from COVID-19. Source material: peripheral blood.

Here the CDR3 reads CASSLPGFNYGYTF. The CDR3 coding sequence is TGTGCCAGCAGCTTACCAGGGTTTAACTATGGCTACACCTTC. The chain combines TRBV7-2 with TRBJ1-2; TRBD1 is a possible D gene (5 bases). The CDR3 covers 14 residues. The germline V gene encodes CDR1 SGHTA and CDR2 FQGNSA. Trimming took off 2 bases at V and 1 base at J, with 8 bases between the two ends.